This TCR beta chain comes out of a study of cytomegalovirus exposure and HLA in healthy donors. Study-level findings and limits: Trimming of TCR beta V- and J-genes showed a link, identified in a later analysis, to a missense DCLRE1C variant. Researchers catalogued about 150 TCR beta chains as cytomegalovirus-associated. As was reported, the HLA-A and HLA-B alleles of most subjects were accurately predicted from TCR beta sequences. Per a prior analysis, the majority of TCR beta V segments were productive roughly 90% or roughly 30% of the time.

Comments on this clone: Its antigen is not known.

The PCR employed 60 Vbeta primers together with 13 Jbeta primers. Clones were sequenced by immunoSEQ multiplex PCR, and TCRdb holds only the in-frame ones, with some missing. The data show 180,000 or so clones, with around 80% seen just once and about 1.9% held by the top ten. Trimming took off 0 bases at V and 2 bases at J, with 11 bases between the two ends. The CDR3 is made up of 15 amino acids. Germline-derived CDR1 and CDR2 are GTSNPN and SVGIG (reference sequence). This clonotype was sampled from a woman aged 25 to 39 in good health and CMV-seronegative. The specimen sequenced was PBMCs. This chain joins TRBV30 and TRBJ1-3; D may be TRBD1 (6 bases). The CDR3 here is CAWSVLGAAGNTIYF. The CDR3 region has the DNA TGTGCCTGGAGTGTATTGGGGGCAGCTGGAAACACCATATATTTT.